This entry features one T cell receptor beta chain sequence. Antigen specificity is unknown. The PCR had 60 Vbeta and 13 Jbeta primers. Method: immunoSEQ multiplex PCR; TCRdb's copy keeps in-frame clones and lacks some. This sample has about 200,000 clones; 60% to 80% occur once, and the top ten carry 1.5% to 2%. These data originate in a study of cytomegalovirus exposure and HLA in healthy donors. As for the study in general: Earlier, 100 million or so unique TCR beta sequences were recovered from roughly 180 million T cells by an analysis.

V was clipped by 2 bases and J by 1 base, with 5 bases between them. CDR3 length equals 13 residues. Per germline, CDR1 ENHRY and CDR2 SYGVKD. Regarding the study as a whole: The study recorded more than 150 TCR beta chains that were cytomegalovirus-associated.

This sequence originates from a man younger than 35 in good health and CMV-seronegative. This chain uses TRBV10-3 with TRBJ2-5, with D possibly TRBD2 on 5 matching bases. The sequenced sample was PBMCs. The CDR3 loop reads CAISERGQETQYF. CDR3 DNA: TGTGCCATCAGTGAGCGGGGCCAAGAGACCCAGTACTTC.